This entry describes one T cell receptor beta chain. The antigen remains undetermined. TCRdb independently ran MiXCR on the 5' RACE reads; one entry per CDR3 protein. The sample has some 300,000 distinct CDR3 sequences, 20% to 25% seen once. This sample stems from a study of T-cell memory formation after mild COVID-19. Findings and limits, study-wide: A second wave of clones peaked on day 37, and their SARS-CoV-2 specificity went unconfirmed. Contracting CD4+ clones lay largely in CM and EM, with CD8+ ones residing in EMRA. CD4/CD8 balance characterized clones contracting day 15 to 85, and CD4+ skew characterized later expanders.

The CDR3 runs 15 residues. Germline V gene lookup returns CDR1 SGHRS and CDR2 YFSETQ. Trimming shortened V by 2 bases and J by 0 bases, and 11 bases separated the two germline ends. V usage is TRBV5-1 and J usage is TRBJ2-5; no definite D call. Sequencing was carried out using PBMCs or a T cell subset sorted from them (not recorded which). The source of this sequence is a young man who had mild COVID-19 (a few samples of this study predate the infection). Cell type and time point are not known. The CDR3 region is CASSLGVVNQETQYF. The CDR3 DNA is TGCGCCAGCAGCTTAGGTGTAGTGAACCAAGAGACCCAGTACTTC.